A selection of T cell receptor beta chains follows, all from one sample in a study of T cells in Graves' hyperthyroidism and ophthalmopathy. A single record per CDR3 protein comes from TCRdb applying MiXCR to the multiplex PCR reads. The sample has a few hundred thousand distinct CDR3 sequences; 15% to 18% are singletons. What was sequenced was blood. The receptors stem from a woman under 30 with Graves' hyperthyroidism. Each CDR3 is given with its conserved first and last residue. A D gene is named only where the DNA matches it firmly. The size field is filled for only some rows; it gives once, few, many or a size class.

TGTGCCAGCAGCTTATCGGTTAGCGGGGCCTTCGAGCAGTACTTC,CASSLSVSGAFEQYF,TRBD2,TRBJ2-7,TRBV7-9,many
TGTGCCAGCAGTTGGACAGCTGAGGGCTCACCCCTCCACTTT,CASSWTAEGSPLHF,NA,TRBJ1-6,TRBV12-3/TRBV12-4,many
TGTGCCAGCAGTTTCCAAGACAGGGGTAGATTAGGAAACATTCAGTACTTC,CASSFQDRGRLGNIQYF,TRBD1,TRBJ2-4,TRBV28,many
TGTGCCAGCAGCCCGGGACAGGGGTGGGACATTCAGTACTTC,CASSPGQGWDIQYF,TRBD1,TRBJ2-4,TRBV28,many
TGCAGCGTTGGGGGGACAGGGGCCTACGAGCAGTACTTC,CSVGGTGAYEQYF,TRBD1,TRBJ2-7,TRBV29-1,NA
TGTGCCAGCGGGTCGACAGGGGGGAGTTATGGCTACACCTTC,CASGSTGGSYGYTF,TRBD1,TRBJ1-2,TRBV6-1,many
TGTGCCAGCAGCTTAGTCTTTGGGGGGTGGACGACTGAAGCTTTCTTT,CASSLVFGGWTTEAFF,NA,TRBJ1-1,TRBV7-6,NA
TGCAGCGTTGAGAAGAACTACGGCTACACCTTC,CSVEKNYGYTF,NA,TRBJ1-2,TRBV29-1,NA
TGTGCCAGCGTTGGGGAGACCCAGTACTTC,CASVGETQYF,NA,TRBJ2-5,TRBV7-8,many
TGTGCCAGCAGTTTTTGGGGAGGGGACTCCTACAATGAGCAGTTCTTC,CASSFWGGDSYNEQFF,TRBD2,TRBJ2-1,TRBV6-2/TRBV6-3,many
TGTGCCATTTCGAAGGGGTACGAGCAGTACTTC,CAISKGYEQYF,NA,TRBJ2-7,TRBV6-1,many
TGTGCCAGCAGCCGGGACACTGTCTGGGGCTACACCTTC,CASSRDTVWGYTF,NA,TRBJ1-2,TRBV2,NA
TGCGCCAGCAGCCGAGCCCTCAGCCCCCCCTACGAGCAGTACTTC,CASSRALSPPYEQYF,NA,TRBJ2-7,TRBV4-1,NA
TGTGCCAGCAGTAGAAGGAGATCCCAATACAATGAGCAGTTCTTC,CASSRRRSQYNEQFF,NA,TRBJ2-1,TRBV25-1,few
TGTGCCAGCAGCCCCATGGGGGGGGGCACAGATACGCAGTATTTT,CASSPMGGGTDTQYF,TRBD2,TRBJ2-3,TRBV5-4,NA
TGCAGTGCACGGGCGGGGTCTGGAAACACCATATATTTT,CSARAGSGNTIYF,NA,TRBJ1-3,TRBV20-1,few
TGTGCCAGCAGTTACGGGGCCTCAGGGGGAAGGCAGCCCCAGCATTTT,CASSYGASGGRQPQHF,TRBD1,TRBJ1-5,TRBV6-2/TRBV6-3,many
TGTGCCAGCAGCGTGTACAGTAACACTGAAGCTTTCTTT,CASSVYSNTEAFF,NA,TRBJ1-1,TRBV3-1,many
TGTGCCAGCAGCCCCCAAAGGACCCAGTACTTC,CASSPQRTQYF,NA,TRBJ2-5,TRBV7-9,few
TGTGCCAGCAGCGCCGAGGCAGCAAATGGCTACACCTTC,CASSAEAANGYTF,NA,TRBJ1-2,TRBV3-1,many
TGTGCCAGCAGTGTAACCAAGAGGGGACTTTACAATGAGCAGTTCTTC,CASSVTKRGLYNEQFF,NA,TRBJ2-1,TRBV6-1,many
TGTGCCAGCAGTTTAGTCCCGTCAGAGCCCCAGCATTTT,CASSLVPSEPQHF,NA,TRBJ1-5,TRBV28,NA
TGTGCCAGCAGCCCCGGGACTAGCGGATACACAGATACGCAGTATTTT,CASSPGTSGYTDTQYF,TRBD2,TRBJ2-3,TRBV3-1,many
TGTGCCAGCAGTTACTCGAAGGGGAACTTGGGCGAGCAGTACTTC,CASSYSKGNLGEQYF,NA,TRBJ2-7,TRBV6-2/TRBV6-3,NA
TGTGCCAGCAGCAGTGGTACAGGGTCCGGGGAGCTGTTTTTT,CASSSGTGSGELFF,NA,TRBJ2-2,TRBV7-8,NA
TGCAGCGTTCGCCAGGGACACAATCAGCCCCAGCATTTT,CSVRQGHNQPQHF,NA,TRBJ1-5,TRBV29-1,NA
TGCAGTGCCATGGCAGGGAAAATTTATGGCTACACCTTC,CSAMAGKIYGYTF,NA,TRBJ1-2,TRBV20-1,many
TGTGCCACCAGTGATGAATGGGGGCGTGAGCAGTTCTTC,CATSDEWGREQFF,NA,TRBJ2-1,TRBV24-1,NA
TGTGCCAGCATGTATAGGGAGGGGGGCACAGATACGCAGTATTTT,CASMYREGGTDTQYF,NA,TRBJ2-3,TRBV2,few
TGTGCCAGCAGTGAACAGGGCTATAGCACAGATACGCAGTATTTT,CASSEQGYSTDTQYF,NA,TRBJ2-3,TRBV2,few
TGTGCCAGCAGCTTAGCGATCCTAGCGGGGGGGACCGGCCCAGATACGCAGTATTTT,CASSLAILAGGTGPDTQYF,TRBD2,TRBJ2-3,TRBV7-2,NA
TGTGCCAGCAGTTACGCCAAGCAGGGGGTGTCCTACGAGCAGTACTTC,CASSYAKQGVSYEQYF,TRBD1,TRBJ2-7,TRBV6-5,many
TGTGCCAGCAGCTTCCACATCAGGGACAATGAGCAGTTCTTC,CASSFHIRDNEQFF,NA,TRBJ2-1,TRBV7-2,few
TGTGCCAGCACCATCCGGTCGGGACACCAGACCTCTAGTGGCTACACCTTC,CASTIRSGHQTSSGYTF,NA,TRBJ1-2,TRBV12-3/TRBV12-4,many
TGTGCCAGCAGCCCACTGACTGAAGCTTTCTTT,CASSPLTEAFF,NA,TRBJ1-1,TRBV7-9,many
TGTGCCAGTCTTTCACCGGGCGGAACGAACTATGGCTACACCTTC,CASLSPGGTNYGYTF,NA,TRBJ1-2,TRBV19,few
TGCGCCAGCAGCCACCTGGGACGGGACCTCGCGACAGATACGCAGTATTTT,CASSHLGRDLATDTQYF,NA,TRBJ2-3,TRBV4-1,NA